This TCR beta chain was sequenced for a study of blood T cells in healthy people across ages. Study observations and caveats: The unknown donor CMV status may have confounded expanded clonotype changes. Considered underestimates were the diversity estimates obtained from one million T cells.

Each sample had at least 6 million PBMCs isolated. A J-beta primer mix and a sample-barcoded 5' primer were used in a second PCR of roughly 7 to 12 cycles. TCRdb reprocessed the 5' RACE reads with MiXCR, giving one entry per CDR3 protein. The sample has about 1.5 million distinct CDR3 sequences; 35% to 45% are singletons. A remark on this clonotype: The antigen is not known.

CDR3 size: 18 residues. V lost 4 bases and J lost 2; bases outside the gene matches: 15. Looked up from germline, CDR1 is SGHRS and CDR2 is YFSETQ. Sequencing used blood. The clonotype comes from a woman between 18 and 29 years old in good health. This chain uses TRBV5-1 with TRBJ2-1, with TRBD2 matching over 7 bases. The CDR3 nucleotides are TGCGCCAGCAGCCTCTCCGGGGGGTGGACCTCTGCCTACAATGAGCAGTTCTTC. Its translation: CASSLSGGWTSAYNEQFF.